This record covers a single T cell receptor (beta chain). The sample comes from a study of technical replicates of blood from a few donors. Sequenced by immunoSEQ multiplex PCR; TCRdb stores in-frame clones only, minus some. The table lists more than 65,000 clones, around 91% of them singletons, with approximately 0.34% in the top ten. The germline CDR1 and CDR2 sequences are MNHEY and SVGAGI. V lost 5 bases and J lost 2, with 10 bases in between. This CDR3 has 15 residues. The receptor was isolated from a human donor in good health. Some clones in this sample may be carry-over from other donors' samples. Input material: T cells isolated from PBMCs. The chain recombines TRBV6-5 with TRBJ2-6; D may be TRBD1 (5 bases). The CDR3 region is CASSNFRAGANVLTF. The CDR3 DNA follows: TGTGCCAGCAGTAACTTCAGGGCTGGGGCCAACGTCCTGACTTTC.